This T cell receptor beta chain stems from a study of circulating CD8 cells and anti-PD-1 response in melanoma. By share of the sample, this clonotype is large. Its antigen is not known. Each library started from roughly 15 ng of total RNA using the QIAseq Immune Repertoire TCR panel. One entry per CDR3 protein, called by TCRdb with MiXCR from the reads. The table lists about 620 distinct CDR3 sequences, under 8.5% of them singletons. Trimming pared 5 bases from V and 0 bases from J, leaving 25 bases between. CDR3 length: 20 residues. Germline V gene sequence: CDR1 SGHAT, CDR2 FQNNGV. Sorting of live CD3+CD8+TCRalphabeta+ cells by PD-1 and/or TIGIT gave four subsets. Notes on the study in general: Subset repertoires were largely private at M1, with under 7% shared. Published repertoire comparisons used only baseline and M1 samples from a small cohort with few responders. PD-1 and DPOS subsets showed similar, higher clonality than DNEG.

The sequences come from CD8+ T cells from PBMCs, collected at baseline or after one month of anti-PD-1 therapy (not recorded which). This rearrangement joins TRBV11-2 to TRBJ2-2, with D possibly matching TRBD2 (5 bases). The sequence was collected from a human donor with melanoma. CDR3 loop: CASSDISGQGGFANTGELFF. The CDR3 nucleotides are TGTGCCAGCAGCGACATCTCTGGGCAAGGAGGATTCGCGAACACCGGGGAGCTGTTTTTT.